This T cell receptor beta chain came from a study of blood T cell repertoires in COVID-19. Study overall: Sites in the United States, Italy and Spain provided acute and convalescent COVID-19 samples.

This clone was recorded a few times. In the study's own analysis: Amplified reference gene primers provided the basis for estimating nucleated cell counts. TCRdb's table, derived via immunoSEQ multiplex PCR, lists solely in-frame clones and lacks some. The V and J calls and clone size were taken over from that table, and D and trimming were inferred from the DNA. The sample lists around 150,000 clones, 81% occurring once. The CDR3 contains 13 residues. Trimming took 3 bases from V and 1 from J, leaving 4 bases between them. Input material: peripheral blood. V gene TRBV12-3 or TRBV12-4 combines with J gene TRBJ1-5, with no clear D. The receptor's source is a man aged 55 to 70 with active or convalescent COVID-19. This CDR3 is CASSFRSNQPQHF. The CDR3 region has the DNA TGTGCCAGCAGTTTCAGAAGCAATCAGCCCCAGCATTTT.